The clone carrying this T cell receptor beta chain was seen just once. Given a much more abundant clone one base away, this may be a read error. The data are from a study of regulatory T cells in long-lasting Graves disease. Time point here: newly diagnosed GD, antithyroid drugs for less than 3 months. Researchers made the TCR library from RNA that was extracted from PBMCs. Arm-PCR with iRepertoire HTBI primers amplified the CDR3 regions for these TCR beta libraries. TCRdb re-derived calls from the multiplex PCR reads in MiXCR, one entry per CDR3 protein. The sample yields under 450,000 distinct CDR3 sequences, around 11% seen once. The same sample was also used in a study of T cells in Graves' hyperthyroidism and ophthalmopathy.

The sequence came from a woman younger than 35 with Graves disease. The material sequenced was peripheral blood mononuclear cells (PBMCs), taken at new diagnosis, from a patient treated with antithyroid drugs.

CDR3 in amino acids: CSASGFIYSPLHF. DNA for the CDR3: TGCAGTGCTTCAGGGTTTATATATTCACCCCTCCACTTT. V is TRBV20-1 and J is TRBJ1-6; D is perhaps TRBD1 (5 bases). Trimming pared 5 bases from V and 8 bases from J, leaving 13 bases between. CDR3 length: 13 amino acids. CDR1 is DFQATT and CDR2 is SNEGSKA in the germline V gene (reference sequence).